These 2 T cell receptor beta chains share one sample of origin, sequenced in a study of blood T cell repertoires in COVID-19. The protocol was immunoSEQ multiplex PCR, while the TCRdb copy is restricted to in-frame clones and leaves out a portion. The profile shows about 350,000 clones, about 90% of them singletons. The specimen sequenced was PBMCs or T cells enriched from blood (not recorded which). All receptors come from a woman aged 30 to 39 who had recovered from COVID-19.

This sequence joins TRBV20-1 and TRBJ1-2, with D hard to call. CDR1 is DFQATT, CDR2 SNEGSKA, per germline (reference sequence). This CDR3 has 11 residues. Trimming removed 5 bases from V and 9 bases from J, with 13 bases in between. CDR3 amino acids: CSAGRKPSYTF. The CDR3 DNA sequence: TGCAGTGCTGGTCGCAAGCCGAGCTACACCTTC.

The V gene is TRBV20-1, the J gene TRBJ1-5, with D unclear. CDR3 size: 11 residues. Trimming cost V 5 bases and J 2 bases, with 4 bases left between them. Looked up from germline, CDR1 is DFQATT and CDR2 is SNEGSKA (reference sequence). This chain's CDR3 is CSAPGNQPQHF. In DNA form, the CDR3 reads TGCAGTGCTCCTGGCAATCAGCCCCAGCATTTT.